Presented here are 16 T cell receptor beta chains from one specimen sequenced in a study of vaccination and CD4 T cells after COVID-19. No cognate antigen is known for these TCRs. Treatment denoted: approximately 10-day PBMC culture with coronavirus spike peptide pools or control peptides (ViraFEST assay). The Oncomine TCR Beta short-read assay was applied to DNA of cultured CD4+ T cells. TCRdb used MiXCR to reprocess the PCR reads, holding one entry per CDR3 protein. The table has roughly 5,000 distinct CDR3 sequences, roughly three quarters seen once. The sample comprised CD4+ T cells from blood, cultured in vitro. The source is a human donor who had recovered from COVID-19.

CDR3 sequence (DNA): TGTGCCAGCAGTGCAATAGACAGGGGAGAGACCCAGTACTTC. Protein sequence: CASSAIDRGETQYF. The J gene is TRBJ2-5, the V gene TRBV2, with TRBD1 matching over 8 bases. The germline V gene encodes CDR1 SNHLY and CDR2 FYNNEI. V dropped 4 bases and J dropped 4; count of bases not matched to a gene: 5. CDR3 length equals 14 residues.

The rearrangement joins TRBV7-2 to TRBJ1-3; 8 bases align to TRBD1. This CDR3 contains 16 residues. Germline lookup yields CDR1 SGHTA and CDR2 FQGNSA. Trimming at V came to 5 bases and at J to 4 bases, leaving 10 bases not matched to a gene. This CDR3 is CASSPHQGAAGNTIYF. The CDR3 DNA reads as TGTGCCAGCAGCCCTCACCAGGGGGCAGCCGGAAACACCATATATTTT.

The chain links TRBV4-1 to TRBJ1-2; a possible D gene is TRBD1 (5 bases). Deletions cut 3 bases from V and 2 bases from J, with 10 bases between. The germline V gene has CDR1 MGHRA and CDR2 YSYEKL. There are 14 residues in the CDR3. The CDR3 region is CASSHQGRNYGYTF. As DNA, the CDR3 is TGCGCCAGCAGCCATCAGGGACGAAACTATGGCTACACCTTC.

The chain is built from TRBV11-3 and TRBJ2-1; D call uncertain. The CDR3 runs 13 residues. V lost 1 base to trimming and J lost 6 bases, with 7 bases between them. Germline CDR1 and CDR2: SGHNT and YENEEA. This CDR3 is CASSLGNGNEQFF. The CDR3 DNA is TGTGCCAGCAGCTTAGGTAATGGCAATGAGCAGTTCTTC.

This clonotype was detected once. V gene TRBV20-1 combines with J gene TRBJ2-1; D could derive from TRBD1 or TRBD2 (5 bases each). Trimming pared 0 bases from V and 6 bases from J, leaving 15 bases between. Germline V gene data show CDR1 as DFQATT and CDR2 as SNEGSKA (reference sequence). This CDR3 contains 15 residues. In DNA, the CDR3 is TGCAGTGCTAGAGATCTGAGTACCGGGGCCAATGAGCAGTTCTTC. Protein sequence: CSARDLSTGANEQFF.

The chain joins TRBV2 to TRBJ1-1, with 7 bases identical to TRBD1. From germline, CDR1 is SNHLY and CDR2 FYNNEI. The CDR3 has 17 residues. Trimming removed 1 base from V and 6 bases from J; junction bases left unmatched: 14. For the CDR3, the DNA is TGTGCCAGCAGTGAAGGGGTGGCAGGGGGGACCGGACCTGAAGCTTTCTTT. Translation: CASSEGVAGGTGPEAFF.

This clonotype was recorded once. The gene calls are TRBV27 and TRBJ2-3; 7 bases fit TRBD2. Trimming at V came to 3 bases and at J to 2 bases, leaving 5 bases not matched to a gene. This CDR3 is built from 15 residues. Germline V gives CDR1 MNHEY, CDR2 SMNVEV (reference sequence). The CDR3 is CASSLASGDTDTQYF. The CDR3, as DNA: TGTGCCAGCAGTTTGGCTAGCGGTGACACAGATACGCAGTATTTT.

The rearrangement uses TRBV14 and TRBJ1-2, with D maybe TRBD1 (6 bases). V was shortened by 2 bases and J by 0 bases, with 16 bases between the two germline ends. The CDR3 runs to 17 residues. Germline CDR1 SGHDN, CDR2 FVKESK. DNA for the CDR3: TGTGCCAGCAGCCAATTTGCCAGGGGAGGACCTAACTATGGCTACACCTTC. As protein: CASSQFARGGPNYGYTF.

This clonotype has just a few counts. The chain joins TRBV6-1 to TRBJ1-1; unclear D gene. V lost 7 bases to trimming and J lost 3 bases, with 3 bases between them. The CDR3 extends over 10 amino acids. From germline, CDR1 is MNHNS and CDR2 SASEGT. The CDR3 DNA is TGTGCCAGCATGGACACTGAAGCTTTCTTT. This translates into CASMDTEAFF.

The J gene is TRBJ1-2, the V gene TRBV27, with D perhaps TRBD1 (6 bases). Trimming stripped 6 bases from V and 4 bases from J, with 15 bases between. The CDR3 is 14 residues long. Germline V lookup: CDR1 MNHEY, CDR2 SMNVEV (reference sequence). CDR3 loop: CASRSSQGGYGYTF. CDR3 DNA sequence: TGTGCCAGCAGGTCTAGTCAAGGGGGCTATGGCTACACCTTC.

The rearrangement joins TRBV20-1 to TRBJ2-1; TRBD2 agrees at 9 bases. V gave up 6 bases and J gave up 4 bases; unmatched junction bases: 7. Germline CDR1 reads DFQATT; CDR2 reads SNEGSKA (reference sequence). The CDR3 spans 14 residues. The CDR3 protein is CSASSGSEYNEQFF. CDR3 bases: TGCAGTGCCAGTAGCGGGAGTGAATACAATGAGCAGTTCTTC.

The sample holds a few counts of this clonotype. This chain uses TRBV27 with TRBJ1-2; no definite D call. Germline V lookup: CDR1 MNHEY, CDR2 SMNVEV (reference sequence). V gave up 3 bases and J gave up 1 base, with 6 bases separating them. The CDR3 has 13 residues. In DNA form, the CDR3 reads TGTGCCAGCAGTTTCGCGAATAACTATGGCTACACCTTC. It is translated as CASSFANNYGYTF.

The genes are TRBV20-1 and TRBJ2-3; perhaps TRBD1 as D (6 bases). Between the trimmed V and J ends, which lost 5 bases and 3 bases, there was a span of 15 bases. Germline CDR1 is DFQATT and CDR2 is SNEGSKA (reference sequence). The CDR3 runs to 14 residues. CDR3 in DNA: TGCAGTGCTCATAACAGGGACGGTACAGATACGCAGTATTTT. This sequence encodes CSAHNRDGTDTQYF.

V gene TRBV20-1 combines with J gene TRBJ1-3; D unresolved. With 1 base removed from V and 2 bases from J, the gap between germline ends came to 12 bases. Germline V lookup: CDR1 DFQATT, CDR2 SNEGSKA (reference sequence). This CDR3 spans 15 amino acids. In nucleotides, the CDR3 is TGCAGTGCTAGAGCCTTCCCGAGCCCTGGAAACACCATATATTTT. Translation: CSARAFPSPGNTIYF.

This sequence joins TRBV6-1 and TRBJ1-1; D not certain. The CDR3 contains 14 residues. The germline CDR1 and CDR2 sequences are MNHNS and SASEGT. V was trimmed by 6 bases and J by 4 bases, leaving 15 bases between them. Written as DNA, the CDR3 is TGTGCCAGCAGCTATACCGTCGGTGGCACTGAAGCTTTCTTT. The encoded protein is CASSYTVGGTEAFF.

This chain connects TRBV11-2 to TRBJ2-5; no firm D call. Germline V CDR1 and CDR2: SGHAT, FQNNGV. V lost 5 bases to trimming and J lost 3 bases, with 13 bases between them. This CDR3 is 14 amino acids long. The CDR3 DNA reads TGTGCCAGCAGCAGCCCTACGAAAGAAGAGACCCAGTACTTC. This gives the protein CASSSPTKEETQYF.